Following are 19 T cell receptor beta chains from one sample sequenced in a study of blood T cell repertoires in COVID-19 (dated by TCRdb to the early 2020s). Libraries were prepared through the immunoSEQ multiplex PCR assay. The table comes from immuneACCESS by way of TCRdb, which keeps in-frame sequences with V and J called. Part of the clones is missing from these tables; in studies checked, under half for an unresolved V gene and the rest for unknown reasons. For this sample there are 150,000 or so clones; approximately 84% appear just once. The biggest ten clones account for 7% of the sample. The source material was PBMCs or T cells enriched from blood (not recorded which). These receptors all stem from a woman in her forties or fifties who had recovered from COVID-19.

The chain is built from TRBV11-3 and TRBJ1-1, with TRBD1 matching over 7 bases. Germline CDR1 reads SGHNT; CDR2 reads YENEEA. The CDR3 totals 15 residues. J gave up 4 bases and V 4 bases, and 9 bases lay outside the gene matches. The CDR3 DNA reads as TGTGCCAGCAGCTCAGGAGGGGGCAGGAGCACTGAAGCTTTCTTT. Protein: CASSSGGGRSTEAFF.

This chain uses TRBV2 with TRBJ2-5, with 7 bases aligning to TRBD1. J gave up 0 bases and V 4 bases, and 8 bases lay outside the gene matches. Looked up from germline, CDR1 is SNHLY and CDR2 is FYNNEI. The CDR3 covers 16 residues. For the CDR3, the DNA is TGTGCCAGCAGTGGTGGCGCAGGGGGTTACCAAGAGACCCAGTACTTC. Residues: CASSGGAGGYQETQYF.

The rearrangement uses TRBV28 and TRBJ2-3; TRBD2 agrees at 7 bases. Germline V gene lookup returns CDR1 MDHEN and CDR2 SYDVKM. J gave up 1 base and V 6 bases, and 10 bases lay outside the gene matches. The CDR3 runs 16 residues. The CDR3 protein is CASSVRLAVGTDTQYF. In DNA form, the CDR3 reads TGTGCCAGCAGCGTGAGGCTAGCGGTGGGCACAGATACGCAGTATTTT.

The CDR3 here is CASSGGAANEKLFF. Written as DNA, the CDR3 is TGTGCCAGCTCAGGCGGGGCAGCTAATGAAAAACTGTTTTTT. The genes are TRBV18 and TRBJ1-4; TRBD1 might be the D (5 bases). The germline CDR1 and CDR2 sequences are KGHSH and LQKENI. V shed 5 bases and J shed 3 bases, with 10 bases lying between them. CDR3 length equals 14 residues.

A few counts support this clone. The gene calls are TRBV4-1 and TRBJ2-3; D is ambiguous. CDR3 size: 13 residues. The germline V and J ends were trimmed by 4 bases and 1 base, with 6 bases remaining between them. Germline V lookup: CDR1 MGHRA, CDR2 YSYEKL. The CDR3 DNA follows: TGCGCCAGCAGCCCCCCGGGCACAGATACGCAGTATTTT. Its protein is CASSPPGTDTQYF.

V and J are TRBV29-1 and TRBJ1-1; D unresolved. Germline CDR1 SQVTM, CDR2 ANQGSEA. The CDR3 consists of 13 residues. Trimming removed 2 bases at V and 7 bases at J, with 14 bases between. The CDR3 DNA reads as TGCAGCGTTGAACTTGGGCCCTCCGTTGAAGCTTTCTTT. This codes for CSVELGPSVEAFF.

V gene TRBV6-5 combines with J gene TRBJ2-7; D is unresolved. Germline V lookup: CDR1 MNHEY, CDR2 SVGAGI. The V end lost 7 bases, the J end lost 5 bases, and 15 bases lay between the germline ends. This CDR3 contains 13 residues. CDR3 nucleotide sequence: TGTGCCAGCAAGGCAGGCCTCCATGACGAGCAGTACTTC. Translating it yields CASKAGLHDEQYF.

V usage is TRBV7-2 and J usage is TRBJ1-2, with 10 bases aligning to TRBD1. CDR1 is SGHTA, CDR2 FQGNSA, per germline. The V segment lost 9 bases and the J segment 6 bases; nucleotides outside the gene matches: 13. The CDR3 is made up of 15 amino acids. CDR3: CASGVGQGFFHGYTF. CDR3 bases: TGTGCCAGTGGGGTGGGACAGGGGTTTTTCCATGGCTACACCTTC.

This chain links TRBV18 with TRBJ2-6; 9 nucleotides line up with TRBD1. The CDR3 spans 15 residues. Trimming at V came to 8 bases and at J to 2 bases, leaving 4 bases not matched to a gene. CDR1 is KGHSH, CDR2 LQKENI, per germline. CDR3 in amino acids: CASGTGIAGANVLTF. The CDR3 bases are TGTGCCAGCGGGACAGGGATAGCTGGGGCCAACGTCCTGACTTTC.

V usage is TRBV24-1 and J usage is TRBJ2-3; D possibly corresponds to TRBD2 (7 bases). The CDR3 loop spans 16 amino acids. V gave up 4 bases and J gave up 3 bases, with 16 bases separating them. Germline V gene data show CDR1 as KGHDR and CDR2 as SFDVKD. The CDR3 protein is CATSDSWGGATDTQYF. DNA of the CDR3: TGTGCCACCAGTGACTCCTGGGGGGGCGCAACAGATACGCAGTATTTT.

The rearrangement links TRBV3-1 (or the pseudogene TRBV3-2) to TRBJ2-1, with 11 positions matching TRBD2. The CDR3 contains 16 residues. Germline values: CDR1 LGHDT, CDR2 YNNKEL (reference sequence). Unmatched junction bases numbered 7, after V lost 2 bases and J lost 7 bases. The CDR3 bases are TGTGCCAGCAGCCAACGGCTAGCGGGAGGTTGGAATGAGCAGTTCTTC. Amino acid sequence: CASSQRLAGGWNEQFF.

This chain joins TRBV5-1 and TRBJ1-6; TRBD1 is a possible D gene (5 bases). The V and J ends lost 0 bases and 5 bases respectively, with 6 bases between them. This CDR3 comprises 14 residues. Germline-derived CDR1 and CDR2 are SGHRS and YFSETQ. The CDR3 here is CASSLEGDNSPLHF. The CDR3 DNA sequence: TGCGCCAGCAGCTTGGAAGGGGATAATTCACCCCTCCACTTT.

This sequence joins TRBV7-8 and TRBJ1-2, with TRBD1 matching over 11 bases. The germline CDR1 and CDR2 sequences are SGHVS and FQNEAQ. This CDR3 spans 15 amino acids. After removal of 5 bases from V and 7 bases from J, the junction contained 9 bases not matched to a gene. The CDR3 region is CASSPRDRGDSGYTF. In DNA form, the CDR3 reads TGTGCCAGCAGCCCTCGGGACAGGGGGGATAGTGGCTACACCTTC.

V gene TRBV5-1 combines with J gene TRBJ2-3, with 11 nucleotides matching TRBD1. The germline V gene encodes CDR1 SGHRS and CDR2 YFSETQ. V was clipped by 2 bases and J by 5 bases; unmatched bases: 13. This CDR3 is 18 amino acids long. CDR3 DNA: TGCGCCAGCAGCTTCTCTTCCCTGGGGACAGGGGGGGGAGATACGCAGTATTTT. This codes for CASSFSSLGTGGGDTQYF.

The V gene is TRBV7-9, the J gene TRBJ2-5, with D perhaps TRBD1 (6 bases). V gave up 1 base and J gave up 11 bases, with 20 bases separating them. Per germline, CDR1 SEHNR and CDR2 FQNEAQ (reference sequence). The CDR3 length is 15 residues. As DNA, the CDR3 is TGTGCCAGCAGCTTAGGTTCACAGGGCGTAGTATCTCAGTACTTC. This encodes CASSLGSQGVVSQYF.

The chain joins TRBV5-8 to TRBJ1-6; 7 bases line up with TRBD1. J gave up 8 bases and V 2 bases, and 4 bases lay outside the gene matches. Germline V gene lookup returns CDR1 SGHTS and CDR2 YDEGEE. The CDR3 totals 14 residues. The CDR3 reads CASSLGGRDSPLHF. CDR3 coding DNA: TGTGCCAGCAGCTTAGGGGGCAGGGATTCACCCCTCCACTTT.

The chain has TRBV30 and TRBJ2-5, with D maybe TRBD2 (5 bases). In germline, CDR1 is GTSNPN, CDR2 SVGIG (reference sequence). The CDR3 length is 15 residues. V was clipped by 0 bases and J by 2 bases, with 13 bases between them. The CDR3 is CAWSVQYGVQETQYF. The DNA of the CDR3 is TGTGCCTGGAGTGTACAGTACGGGGTACAAGAGACCCAGTACTTC.

V gene TRBV28 combines with J gene TRBJ2-7; 9 positions agree with TRBD1. From germline, CDR1 is MDHEN and CDR2 SYDVKM. The J segment lost 2 bases and the V segment lost 5 bases, leaving 7 bases of the junction unmatched. The CDR3 is made up of 15 amino acids. The CDR3 reads CASSLAGTGTYEQYF. CDR3 in DNA: TGTGCCAGCAGTCTTGCCGGGACAGGGACCTACGAGCAGTACTTC.

J is TRBJ1-5 and V is TRBV21-1; the table's D gene call, TRBD1, was not cross checked with the DNA. TRBV21-1 is recorded as a pseudogene. The CDR3 spans 17 residues. The CDR3 DNA is TGTGCCAGCAGCAAGGGGGCTTTGGGCACCCACAATCAGCCCCAGCATTTT. Translation: CASSKGALGTHNQPQHF.